A single sample is the source of the 25 T cell receptor beta chains below, sequenced in a study of cytomegalovirus exposure and HLA in healthy donors. The repertoire was sequenced with immunoSEQ multiplex PCR; TCRdb's copy has only in-frame clones and lacks some. The data contain a few hundred thousand clones, over 80% of them singletons. The sequenced sample was PBMCs. These receptors came from a woman aged 25 to 39 in good health and CMV-seropositive.

This chain connects TRBV4-3 to TRBJ1-5; D might be TRBD1 (6 bases). Germline assignment: CDR1 LGHNA and CDR2 YSLEER. The CDR3 consists of 15 residues. V gave up 4 bases and J gave up 2 bases, with 12 bases separating them. CDR3 in DNA: TGCGCCAGCAGCCGTTTTCGACAGGGCAATCAGCCCCAGCATTTT. It is translated as CASSRFRQGNQPQHF.

Only a few counts were recorded for this clone. The rearrangement links TRBV30 to TRBJ2-3; TRBD2 matches 7 bases. With V trimmed by 3 bases and J by 3 bases, 6 bases remained unmatched. From germline, CDR1 is GTSNPN and CDR2 SVGIG (reference sequence). The CDR3 totals 14 residues. The CDR3 DNA reads as TGTGCCTGGAGCCGGGAGGAGCTTACAGATACGCAGTATTTT. Its translation is CAWSREELTDTQYF.

This sequence joins TRBV4-2 and TRBJ1-2; unclear D gene. Germline CDR1 reads LGHNA; CDR2 reads YNFKEQ. The germline V and J ends were trimmed by 0 bases and 9 bases, with 8 bases remaining between them. The CDR3 extends over 12 amino acids. The CDR3 coding sequence is TGTGCCAGCAGCCAAGATTTAGGGCGCTACACCTTC. This encodes CASSQDLGRYTF.

V is TRBV27 and J is TRBJ1-4; D might be TRBD1 (6 bases). The CDR3 is 14 amino acids. Between the trimmed V and J ends, which lost 8 bases and 8 bases, there was a span of 18 bases. From germline, CDR1 is MNHEY and CDR2 SMNVEV (reference sequence). The CDR3 DNA sequence: TGTGCCAGCCGGACTCTTCCGGGGGCGGAAAAACTGTTTTTT. Amino acid sequence: CASRTLPGAEKLFF.

A single count supports this clone. The chain carries TRBV19 and TRBJ1-2; 7 bases align to TRBD1. V trimming: 4 bases; J trimming: 3 bases; junction bases outside the gene matches: 8. The CDR3 runs 15 residues. Germline lookup yields CDR1 LNHDA and CDR2 SQIVND (reference sequence). The CDR3 sequence is CASSTVTGTDYGYTF. Written as DNA, the CDR3 is TGTGCCAGTAGTACGGTAACCGGGACAGACTATGGCTACACCTTC.

The rearrangement links TRBV9 to TRBJ1-3, with D tentatively TRBD1 (5 bases). Germline CDR1 SGDLS, CDR2 YYNGEE. The CDR3 is 16 residues long. Trimming took 2 bases from V and 0 from J, leaving 12 bases between them. The CDR3 here is CASSVGHEISGNTIYF. CDR3 in DNA: TGTGCCAGCAGCGTCGGACACGAAATCTCTGGAAACACCATATATTTT.

The chain uses TRBV6-1 and TRBJ2-5; 7 nucleotides line up with TRBD1. Trimming at V came to 6 bases and at J to 2 bases, leaving 3 bases not matched to a gene. The CDR3 extends over 13 amino acids. Germline loops: CDR1 MNHNS, CDR2 SASEGT. The CDR3: CASRGTVQETQYF. The CDR3 DNA reads as TGTGCCAGCAGGGGGACAGTTCAAGAGACCCAGTACTTC.

The chain recombines TRBV30 with TRBJ1-4; no clear D gene. Germline CDR1 GTSNPN, CDR2 SVGIG (reference sequence). The CDR3 contains 12 residues. Here the CDR3 reads CAVGRRGEKLFF. The CDR3 bases are TGTGCGGTGGGTCGACGGGGTGAAAAACTGTTTTTT.

The J gene is TRBJ1-2, the V gene TRBV11-2; the match to TRBD1 covers 8 bases. V was pared by 0 bases and J by 8 bases, with 2 bases of the junction left unmatched. In germline, CDR1 is SGHAT, CDR2 FQNNGV. The CDR3 runs 13 residues. CDR3: CASSLETGDGYTF. The CDR3 nucleotides are TGTGCCAGCAGCTTAGAGACAGGGGACGGCTACACCTTC.

This chain's CDR3 is CSDVLEGHTQYF. Written as DNA, the CDR3 is TGCAGCGACGTACTAGAGGGGCACACGCAGTATTTT. The rearrangement links TRBV29-1 to TRBJ2-3; possibly TRBD1 or TRBD2 for D (5 bases each). Per germline, CDR1 SQVTM and CDR2 ANQGSEA. Trimming shortened V by 7 bases and J by 9 bases, and 17 bases separated the two germline ends. The CDR3 totals 12 residues.

This chain links TRBV13 with TRBJ1-5, with 8 positions matching TRBD1. The CDR3 runs 14 residues. CDR1 and CDR2 (germline): PRHDT, FYEKMQ (reference sequence). V shed 5 bases and J 2 bases; nucleotides not matched to a gene: 2. CDR3 in amino acids: CASSVQGGNQPQHF. The CDR3 DNA sequence: TGTGCCAGCAGCGTACAGGGGGGCAATCAGCCCCAGCATTTT.

The rearrangement joins TRBV7-9 to TRBJ1-2; D remains ambiguous. The germline V gene encodes CDR1 SEHNR and CDR2 FQNEAQ (reference sequence). The CDR3 is 11 amino acids. V was cut by 3 bases and J by 7 bases, with 6 bases left in between. The CDR3 nucleotides are TGTGCCAGCAGCTTGGGCTCTGGCTACACCTTC. Translated, it gives CASSLGSGYTF.

The chain employs TRBV4-1 and TRBJ2-1, with D unresolved. Germline V gene lookup returns CDR1 MGHRA and CDR2 YSYEKL. The CDR3 is 14 residues long. The V and J ends lost 3 bases and 8 bases respectively, with 14 bases between them. CDR3 nucleotides: TGCGCCAGCAGCCAGGTGACCCCCGGCTATGAGCAGTTCTTC. Translating it yields CASSQVTPGYEQFF.

The chain links TRBV11-3 to TRBJ2-7; D is unresolved. This CDR3 is built from 13 residues. Germline loops: CDR1 SGHNT, CDR2 YENEEA. Between the trimmed V and J ends, which lost 3 bases and 0 bases, there was a span of 6 bases. In DNA, the CDR3 is TGTGCCAGCAGCTTTCAGTTCTCCTACGAGCAGTACTTC. It encodes CASSFQFSYEQYF.

The V gene is TRBV5-4, the J gene TRBJ2-3; 7 bases are shared with TRBD2. CDR1 is SGHNT, CDR2 YYREEE, per germline (reference sequence). This CDR3 contains 15 residues. Losses at the gene ends were 6 bases for V and 2 bases for J; bases not matched to a gene: 9. CDR3 DNA sequence: TGTGCCAGCACCTCCGGGAGGACGGCCACAGATACGCAGTATTTT. Its protein product is CASTSGRTATDTQYF.

The V and J genes are TRBV5-1 and TRBJ2-2, with D possibly being TRBD2 (5 bases). V lost 2 bases and J lost 3, with 11 bases in between. This CDR3 spans 15 amino acids. Germline CDR1 and CDR2: SGHRS and YFSETQ. CDR3 bases: TGCGCCAGCAGCTTAGTCGGGATGGACACCGGGGAGCTGTTTTTT. It is translated as CASSLVGMDTGELFF.

The chain uses TRBV2 and TRBJ2-2, with D unresolved. The ends were cut back, 0 bases at V and 3 bases at J, with 5 bases in the middle. Germline CDR1 SNHLY, CDR2 FYNNEI. This CDR3 has 14 residues. The CDR3 nucleotides read TGTGCCAGCAGTGAAGCGCGCTACACCGGGGAGCTGTTTTTT. It translates to CASSEARYTGELFF.

This clone has only one observation. The chain couples TRBV10-3 to TRBJ2-5; TRBD1 agrees at 7 bases. V trimming: 8 bases; J trimming: 1 base; junction bases outside the gene matches: 7. The germline V gene has CDR1 ENHRY and CDR2 SYGVKD. This CDR3 is 14 amino acids long. The CDR3 nucleotides are TGTGCCATCGGGCCACAGGGGCGCCAAGAGACCCAGTACTTC. This translates into CAIGPQGRQETQYF.

V usage is TRBV11-3 and J usage is TRBJ1-5; D call uncertain. Between the trimmed V and J ends, which lost 5 bases and 9 bases, there was a span of 14 bases. Germline V gene lookup returns CDR1 SGHNT and CDR2 YENEEA. The CDR3 contains 13 residues. The CDR3 spells CASSPHATGPQHF. CDR3 coding DNA: TGTGCCAGCAGCCCTCATGCAACGGGGCCCCAGCATTTT.

The chain recombines TRBV6-5 with TRBJ2-1; possible D gene TRBD2, 6 bases. The CDR3 runs 15 residues. V shed 5 bases and J shed 0 bases, with 11 bases lying between them. From germline, CDR1 is MNHEY and CDR2 SVGAGI. The chain's CDR3 is CASSRDSGSYNEQFF. As DNA, the CDR3 is TGTGCCAGCAGTCGGGACTCTGGCTCCTACAATGAGCAGTTCTTC.

The V call is TRBV18, the J call TRBJ1-2, with D unresolved. CDR3 size: 15 residues. CDR1 is KGHSH, CDR2 LQKENI, per germline. Trimming shortened V by 2 bases and J by 0 bases, and 10 bases separated the two germline ends. CDR3 amino acids: CASSPGTATNYGYTF. The CDR3 coding sequence is TGTGCCAGCTCACCAGGCACAGCTACTAACTATGGCTACACCTTC.

V and J are TRBV11-2 and TRBJ2-3; 13 nucleotides line up with TRBD2. Germline CDR1 SGHAT, CDR2 FQNNGV. This CDR3 is 18 amino acids long. Trimming at V came to 1 base and at J to 4 bases, leaving 8 bases not matched to a gene. The CDR3 DNA reads as TGTGCCAGCAGCTTAGGCCGGCAGGGACTAGCGGGACCAGATACGCAGTATTTT. Translation: CASSLGRQGLAGPDTQYF.

The chain uses TRBV29-1 and TRBJ2-1; TRBD2 matches 11 bases. With 2 bases clipped from V and 7 bases from J, the junction kept 7 bases outside the gene matches. Germline CDR1 and CDR2: SQVTM and ANQGSEA. The CDR3 runs to 15 residues. The CDR3 region is CSVERSSGRLNEQFF. The CDR3 bases are TGCAGCGTTGAAAGGTCTAGCGGGAGGCTTAATGAGCAGTTCTTC.

This rearrangement joins TRBV7-2 to TRBJ1-2; a possible D gene is TRBD1 (5 bases). CDR1 is SGHTA and CDR2 is FQGNSA in the germline V gene. The CDR3 runs to 15 residues. The V gene lost 1 base and the J gene lost 4 bases, with 13 bases spanning the gap. CDR3 DNA: TGTGCCAGCAGCTTAGTCGGGGTTGGGGGCTATGGCTACACCTTC. Translation gives CASSLVGVGGYGYTF.

This clone has only one observation. The chain carries TRBV5-1 and TRBJ1-3; possible D gene TRBD1, 6 bases. V was trimmed by 4 bases and J by 0 bases, leaving 11 bases between them. The germline V gene encodes CDR1 SGHRS and CDR2 YFSETQ. The CDR3 has 15 residues. CDR3 amino acids: CASSLQGNSGNTIYF. CDR3 bases: TGCGCCAGCAGCCTACAGGGAAACTCTGGAAACACCATATATTTT.